The T cell receptor (beta chain) described here comes from a study of shared clonotypes between healthy human individuals. For the study at large: Donor ages ranged 18 to 49 years: two women, a few men. General study points: Sharing across four donors was seen in 4% to 6.5% of naive CD4 clonotypes. Memory subsets generally showed smaller estimated richness than naive subsets did.

Assay execution proceeded at the deep level. The protocol was immunoSEQ multiplex PCR, while the TCRdb copy is restricted to in-frame clones and leaves out a portion. The sample has 2,100,000 or so clones; roughly 95% are singletons. This clone has only one observation. The antigen remains undetermined. This CDR3 has 18 residues. The germline gives CDR1 SGHAT, CDR2 FQNNGV. V gave up 4 bases and J gave up 7 bases, with 25 bases separating them. Sample: naive CD4+ T cells sorted from blood. Specified subset: CD45RA+ positively selected. This receptor was obtained from a man aged 18-30 years in good health. The J gene is TRBJ2-2, the V gene TRBV11-2; perhaps TRBD2 as D (6 bases). The CDR3 DNA sequence: TGTGCCAGCAGCTCATTCCGTGGGGGAGGTTCAAGGCACGGGGAGCTGTTTTTT. It encodes CASSSFRGGGSRHGELFF.